The entry that follows covers one T cell receptor beta chain sequence. This specimen comes from a study of T cells in tumors after PD-1 blockade. Study information: Tumor samples yielded 20 to 25-fold more depth than single-cell TCR sequencing.

Produced via immunoSEQ multiplex PCR; TCRdb's table is partial and in-frame only. The sample lists fewer than 2,000 clones, approximately 74% occurring once. The CDR3 spans 13 residues. Trimming stripped 3 bases from V and 2 bases from J, with 7 bases between. The time point is: second of two pre-therapy site-matched biopsies around 2 months apart. This TCR came from a human donor with basal cell carcinoma. The chain employs TRBV12-3 or TRBV12-4 and TRBJ1-2, with D uncertain. Sequences were derived from tumor tissue, sampled before anti-PD-1 treatment. As DNA, the CDR3 is TGTGCCAGCAGTTTCGTACAGAACTATGGCTACACCTTC. Amino acids: CASSFVQNYGYTF.